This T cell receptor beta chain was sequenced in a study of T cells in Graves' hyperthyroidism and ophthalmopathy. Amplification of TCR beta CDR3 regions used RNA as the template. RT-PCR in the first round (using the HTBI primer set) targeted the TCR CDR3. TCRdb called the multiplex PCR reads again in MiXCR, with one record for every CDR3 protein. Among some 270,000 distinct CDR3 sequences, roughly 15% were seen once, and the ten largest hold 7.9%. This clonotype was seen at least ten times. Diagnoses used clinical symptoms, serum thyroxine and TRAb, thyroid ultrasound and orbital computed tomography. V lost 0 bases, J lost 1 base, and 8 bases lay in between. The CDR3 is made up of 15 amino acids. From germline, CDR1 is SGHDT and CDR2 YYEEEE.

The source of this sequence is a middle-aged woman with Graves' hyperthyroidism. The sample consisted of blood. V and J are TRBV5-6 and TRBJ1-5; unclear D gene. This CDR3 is CASSLGAGSNQPQHF. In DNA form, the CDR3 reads TGTGCCAGCAGCTTGGGGGCCGGGAGCAATCAGCCCCAGCATTTT.